The present T cell receptor beta chain was sequenced within a study of T cells after yellow fever vaccination. General study findings and limits: The booster response re-showed most primary clones: about 96% CD4, over 80% CD8. Few clonotypes appeared in both CD4 and CD8 compartments. Repertoires obtained by FACS sorting could include abundant clonotypes that entered as contaminants from the bulk population.

The 5'RACE template-switching step produced TCR cDNA and added a universal primer site and UMIs. MiXCR, run by TCRdb on the 5' RACE reads, gives a single entry per CDR3 protein. The repertoire holds around 110,000 distinct CDR3 sequences, approximately 8.4% seen once, with roughly 27% in the top ten. V lost 7 bases, J lost 6 bases, and 16 bases stayed unmatched. The CDR3 has 16 amino acids. Germline CDR1 SQVTM, CDR2 ANQGSEA. At least ten counts were recorded for this clonotype. Its antigen is not identified. The chain combines TRBV29-1 with TRBJ2-3; 10 positions agree with TRBD2. Sample: CD8+ T cells sorted from PBMCs, taken 45 days after the yellow fever booster vaccination. The receptor was isolated from a man aged 25 to 40 who received the YFV17D yellow fever vaccine. CDR3 amino acids: CSGKHTTSGPGDTQYF. The DNA of the CDR3 is TGCAGCGGAAAACACACGACTAGCGGGCCCGGTGATACGCAGTATTTT.